This record covers a single T cell receptor beta chain. With V trimmed by 4 bases and J by 7 bases, 5 bases remained unmatched. The length of the CDR3 is 14 residues. CDR1 SGHKS and CDR2 YYEKEE come from the germline V gene (reference sequence). The table came from immunoSEQ multiplex PCR; TCRdb's copy has only in-frame clones and leaves some out. The repertoire includes a few million clones, over 85% of them detected once, and around 0.14% sits in the top ten. These data come from a study of shared clonotypes between healthy human individuals. This receptor was taken from a man aged 18 to 29 in good health. This chain connects TRBV5-5 to TRBJ1-2; 12 positions match TRBD1. The sequencing input was naive CD4+ T cells sorted from blood. Documented subset: CD45RA+ positively selected. CDR3 nucleotides: TGTGCCAGCAGCCGGGGACAGGGGGCGTTTGGCTACACCTTC. Translated, it gives CASSRGQGAFGYTF. Full variable domain (rest looked up from reference TRBV5-5 and TRBJ1-2): DAGVTQSPTHLIKTRGQQVTLRCSPISGHKSVSWYQQVLGQGPQFIFQYYEKEERGRGNFPDRFSARQFPNYSSELNVNALLLGDSALYLCASSRGQGAFGYTFGSGTRLTVV.